A single sample is the source of the 11 T cell receptor beta chains below, sequenced in a study of cytomegalovirus exposure and HLA in healthy donors. The data were produced by immunoSEQ multiplex PCR, yet TCRdb's version contains in-frame clones alone and is incomplete. The data show under 400,000 clones, more than 80% seen once. Sequencing was carried out using PBMCs. The receptors originated from a woman under 30 in good health and CMV-seronegative.

The rearrangement uses TRBV5-1 and TRBJ2-2, with 7 nucleotides matching TRBD1. The CDR3 covers 14 residues. CDR1 is SGHRS and CDR2 is YFSETQ in the germline V gene. The ends lost 2 bases at V and 7 bases at J; junction bases unmatched: 5. The CDR3, as DNA: TGCGCCAGCAGCTTAAAACAGGGGAACGGGGAGCTGTTTTTT. Protein: CASSLKQGNGELFF.

The chain uses TRBV7-8 and TRBJ2-2, with TRBD1 identical over 9 bases. Looked up from germline, CDR1 is SGHVS and CDR2 is FQNEAQ. The CDR3 covers 16 residues. With 5 bases clipped from V and 5 bases from J, the junction kept 9 bases outside the gene matches. CDR3 coding DNA: TGTGCCAGCAGCCCGCCCGGGACAGGGAAGACCGGGGAGCTGTTTTTT. Its protein product is CASSPPGTGKTGELFF.

This clone appeared once. This sequence joins TRBV29-1 and TRBJ2-1; 9 nucleotides agree with TRBD2. J gave up 6 bases and V 0 bases, and 12 bases lay outside the gene matches. Germline assignment: CDR1 SQVTM and CDR2 ANQGSEA. The CDR3 is 17 amino acids. CDR3 loop: CSVEDLGGRAIFNEQFF. CDR3 DNA: TGCAGCGTTGAAGATCTGGGCGGGAGGGCCATATTCAATGAGCAGTTCTTC.

The chain combines TRBV7-9 with TRBJ2-3; 7 positions match TRBD2. The V segment lost 5 bases and the J segment 2 bases; nucleotides outside the gene matches: 16. Germline CDR1 and CDR2: SEHNR and FQNEAQ (reference sequence). This CDR3 has 18 residues. In DNA, the CDR3 is TGTGCCAGCAGCCCAAAAGAAGGACTAGATCTTAACACAGATACGCAGTATTTT. Protein: CASSPKEGLDLNTDTQYF. Combining the CDR3 with reference TRBV7-9 and TRBJ2-3 gives the whole variable domain DTGVSQNPRHKITKRGQNVTFRCDPISEHNRLYWYRQTLGQGPEFLTYFQNEAQLEKSRLLSDRFSAERPKGSFSTLEIQRTEQGDSAMYLCASSPKEGLDLNTDTQYFGPGTRLTVL.

Only a few counts were recorded for this clone. The chain links TRBV10-1 to TRBJ2-2, with a weak D call TRBD1 (6 bases). The CDR3 sequence is 13 residues long. The germline V and J ends were trimmed by 5 bases and 8 bases, with 12 bases remaining between them. Germline assignment: CDR1 WNHNN and CDR2 SYGVQD (reference sequence). Here the CDR3 reads CASSKYRVGELFF. In DNA, the CDR3 is TGCGCCAGCAGTAAATACAGGGTGGGGGAGCTGTTTTTT.

The rearrangement links TRBV7-9 to TRBJ2-1; D gene uncertain. CDR1 is SEHNR, CDR2 FQNEAQ, per germline (reference sequence). The ends were cut back, 3 bases at V and 0 bases at J, with 9 bases in the middle. The CDR3 consists of 15 residues. DNA for the CDR3: TGTGCCAGCAGCTTCGTAGCCGTCTCCTACAATGAGCAGTTCTTC. The encoded protein is CASSFVAVSYNEQFF.

The chain combines TRBV27 with TRBJ2-7; TRBD1 aligns across 9 bases. With V trimmed by 6 bases and J by 10 bases, 13 bases remained unmatched. The CDR3 consists of 14 residues. Per the germline V gene, CDR1 is MNHEY and CDR2 is SMNVEV (reference sequence). CDR3 region: CASRKPGQGTYQYF. The DNA of the CDR3 is TGTGCCAGCAGAAAACCGGGACAGGGAACCTATCAGTACTTC.

The chain couples TRBV6-4 to TRBJ1-6; D unclear. The CDR3 runs 16 residues. Trimming shortened V by 3 bases and J by 6 bases, and 15 bases separated the two germline ends. Germline V CDR1 and CDR2: MRHNA, SNTAGT. CDR3 nucleotide sequence: TGTGCCAGCAGTGAAAAGGAATCAGGAGGTAATTCACCCCTCCACTTT. Its protein is CASSEKESGGNSPLHF.

This clone was seen just once. The chain couples TRBV9 to TRBJ2-1, with D possibly being TRBD2 (6 bases). V lost 0 bases and J 2 bases, leaving 24 bases between the germline ends. CDR3 length: 20 amino acids. Germline V gene lookup returns CDR1 SGDLS and CDR2 YYNGEE. In DNA, the CDR3 is TGTGCCAGCAGCGTAGCCCCCTCGGGGGATATGAGCGGAACCTACAATGAGCAGTTCTTC. Translation: CASSVAPSGDMSGTYNEQFF. The full variable domain, rest sourced from reference TRBV9 and TRBJ2-1, is DSGVTQTPKHLITATGQRVTLRCSPRSGDLSVYWYQQSLDQGLQFLIQYYNGEERAKGNILERFSAQQFPDLHSELNLSSLELGDSALYFCASSVAPSGDMSGTYNEQFFGPGTRLTVL.

The rearrangement links TRBV18 to TRBJ2-7; D may be TRBD1 (6 bases). The CDR3 totals 15 residues. V was clipped by 4 bases and J by 2 bases, with 15 bases between them. Germline V gene sequence: CDR1 KGHSH, CDR2 LQKENI. CDR3 coding DNA: TGTGCCAGCTCACAAAGGACAGTTCCTCCCTACGAGCAGTACTTC. Translated, it gives CASSQRTVPPYEQYF. Variable domain in full (rest from reference TRBV18 and TRBJ2-7): NAGVMQNPRHLVRRRGQEARLRCSPMKGHSHVYWYRQLPEEGLKFMVYLQKENIIDESGMPKERFSAEFPKEGPSILRIQQVVRGDSAAYFCASSQRTVPPYEQYFGPGTRLTVT.

CDR3 protein: CASSDTRGQGAGEQYF. The CDR3 DNA is TGTGCCAGCAGTGATACGAGGGGACAGGGGGCAGGGGAGCAGTACTTC. The chain employs TRBV6-1 and TRBJ2-7; 12 positions agree with TRBD1. This CDR3 has 16 amino acids. V dropped 3 bases and J dropped 7; count of bases not matched to a gene: 10. The germline CDR1 and CDR2 sequences are MNHNS and SASEGT.